This T cell receptor beta chain was captured by sequencing in a study of beta chain features in type 1 diabetes (dated by TCRdb to 2016 to 2018). About the study as a whole: Mean age, gender distribution, total cell number and subset yield did not differ between patients and healthy donors. A total of 107,917,701 sorted cells were examined across all samples, and the number of cells per subset was strongly correlated with RNA yield. The study compared the TCRB repertoires of sorted circulating CD4+ T cell subsets in recently diagnosed type 1 diabetes patients with those in matched healthy donors. Regulatory and stem cell-like memory subsets were isolated from only 8 patients and roughly 8 healthy donors, whereas naive and central memory subsets came from all 30 or so donors. Broad study findings and their caveats: The naive, central memory and regulatory TCRB repertoires appeared to resemble one another more closely among patients than among healthy donors. Type 1 diabetes patients showed a moderate but significant shortening of TCRB CDR3 length in all four CD4+ subsets. At VDJ recombination sites, patients with type 1 diabetes made fewer insertions and deleted more nucleotides, a pattern implying thymic rearrangement abnormalities. Because cDNA was sequenced instead of genomic DNA, highly expressing activated cells could be over-represented, though the groups showed no difference in activation or CD3 levels. Shorter templates might have been favored by PCR, but patient and control samples were amplified and corrected together, so both groups would have been affected equally by any skew. Because the HLA sub-analyses included only small numbers of individuals, any influence of HLA type on TCRB rearrangement was left unresolved.

Each donor gave one peripheral blood draw, about 110 mL on average, collected into heparinised tubes. A BD FACSAria II was used to sort naive, central memory, regulatory and stem cell-like memory CD4+ T cells with a panel that included CD45RO, CCR7, CD25, CD127, CD95 and CD27. Every sorted population had a purity above 95%. PBMCs were isolated immediately by Lymphoprep density gradient centrifugation and stained directly without culture. To minimize batch effects, samples were stained and sorted in pairs, one healthy donor with one patient per experiment. The entire isolated RNA was reverse transcribed using the High Capacity cDNA Reverse Transcription Kit, and thus expressed TCRB transcripts were sequenced. Deep immunoSEQ sequencing was applied to naive, central memory and regulatory T cell samples, giving an average of about 3.4 million total reads per sample. Sorted cells were lysed in RLT buffer and RNA was extracted with DNase-treated RNeasy Micro or Mini kits, depending on cell number. To prevent cross-contamination, every cell subset was processed on its own, while patient and healthy donor samples were processed together. The immunoSEQ multiplex PCR was used to amplify TCRB sequences from cDNA, generating 87-bp fragments that spanned the CDR3 region. Amplicons were sequenced on the Illumina HiSeq platform. The published analysis was carried out like this. PCR bias was corrected computationally using synthetic template baselines, and reads within Hamming distance 2 were collapsed, with unmergeable singletons discarded. By aligning reads against IMGT, V, D and J genes, CDR3 length, and insertions or deletions at six rearrangement sites were assigned. Within each subset, clonotype counts were normalized to sorted cell number, and only after that were true diversity and Gini coefficients computed with the tcR R package. The overlap coefficient, calculated on TCRB nucleotide sequences, was used to quantify repertoire sharing. Out-of-frame TCRB sequences from naive cells were analyzed as a proxy for the pre-selection repertoire. Held by TCRdb, this immuneACCESS table contains in-frame sequences only and omits some clones. Under half of the omission traces to an unresolved V gene where checked; the cause of the rest is unknown. That table furnishes V, J and clone size, whereas the DNA furnished D and trimming. Counted in this sample were about 280,000 clones; 15% of them appeared once. The leading ten clones occupy approximately 0.015% of the sample.

Turning to this clone: Its antigen is unknown. No quality values exist for individual bases; no much larger clone is one base distant.

The CDR3, cysteine through phenylalanine, is 16 amino acids long. Only the CDR3 DNA is retained, 48 bases long and in frame from the first base. As encoded in the germline V gene, CDR1 is SGHVS while CDR2 is FNYEAQ. The junction carries 20 bases between V and J, which are trimmed by 5 bases and 6 bases respectively. The sequence links TRBV7-6 to TRBJ2-1; the D region possibly corresponds to TRBD2 (5 bases align). The TCR originated in a man between 18 and 29 years old with type 1 diabetes. Material: naive CD4+ T cells from blood. Read against the paper, the sample's cell subset or site label means: true naive CD4+ T cells. The CDR3 amino acid sequence is: CASSQRYRAGFNEQFF. The nucleotide sequence is TGTGCCAGCAGCCAAAGGTATCGGGCGGGTTTCAATGAGCAGTTCTTC.